The 4 T cell receptor beta chains in this list originate from one sample, sequenced in a study of T cell responses to AZD1222 COVID-19 vaccine. The protocol was immunoSEQ multiplex PCR, while the TCRdb copy is restricted to in-frame clones and leaves out a portion. Of about 60,000 clones listed, approximately 84% were seen once; the top ten hold over 15%. The specimen was peripheral blood, collected on day 0 of AZD1222 vaccination. Receptor source: an adult in good health.

The J gene is TRBJ1-1, the V gene TRBV6-8, with 7 bases aligning to TRBD1. The junction had 3 bases not matched to a gene; V was cut back by 4 bases and J by 1 base. The germline gives CDR1 MNHGY, CDR2 SAAAGT. The CDR3 runs 14 residues. The CDR3 spells CASSLTGTNTEAFF. CDR3 DNA: TGTGCCAGCAGTTTGACAGGGACGAACACTGAAGCTTTCTTT.

The chain joins TRBV6-5 to TRBJ2-7, with TRBD1 matching 7 bases. V was clipped by 4 bases and J by 2 bases; unmatched bases: 8. The CDR3 contains 15 residues. From germline, CDR1 is MNHEY and CDR2 SVGAGI. Here the CDR3 DNA reads TGTGCCAGCAGTTCTACTCCGAGGGGGCCCTACGAGCAGTACTTC. Translated: CASSSTPRGPYEQYF.

The J gene is TRBJ2-1, the V gene TRBV29-1, with TRBD2 identical over 9 bases. Trimming removed 7 bases from V and 6 bases from J; junction bases left unmatched: 4. This CDR3 has 12 amino acids. CDR1 is SQVTM, CDR2 ANQGSEA, per germline. For the CDR3, the DNA is TGCAGCGGCGGGAGGGACTTCAATGAGCAGTTCTTC. Translated, it gives CSGGRDFNEQFF.

This clone was observed a handful of times. This sequence joins TRBV6-5 and TRBJ2-1; TRBD2 agrees at 7 bases. Looked up from germline, CDR1 is MNHEY and CDR2 is SVGAGI. The CDR3 runs 16 residues. After removal of 0 bases from V and 7 bases from J, the junction contained 9 bases not matched to a gene. For the CDR3, the DNA is TGTGCCAGCAGTTACTCGATCGGGGGGTATATGAATGAGCAGTTCTTC. It codes for CASSYSIGGYMNEQFF.